The rows below give T cell receptor beta chains drawn from one sample of a study of shared clonotypes between healthy human individuals. This table comes from immunoSEQ multiplex PCR, and its TCRdb copy is limited to in-frame clones, with some not included. Of some 1,400,000 clones in the sample, roughly 96% were seen once. Sequencing was done on a sample of naive CD4+ T cells sorted from blood. These receptor sequences come from a young man in good health. Both conserved end residues are part of each CDR3. Each record gives: V gene, J gene, CDR3 protein.

V gene: TRBV29-1; J gene: TRBJ2-3; CDR3 protein: CSVLEHTDTQYF
V gene: TRBV27; J gene: TRBJ1-4; CDR3 protein: CASSLGRAGEKLFF
V gene: TRBV6-4; J gene: TRBJ2-1; CDR3 protein: CASSKRGNYNEQFF
V gene: TRBV4-3; J gene: TRBJ2-1; CDR3 protein: CASSQNPGQGAGTDEQFF
V gene: TRBV7-9; J gene: TRBJ2-7; CDR3 protein: CASSLAGAVYEQYF
V gene: TRBV18; J gene: TRBJ1-5; CDR3 protein: CASSLTATHSNQPQHF
V gene: TRBV29-1; J gene: TRBJ2-7; CDR3 protein: CSVGHSYEQYF
V gene: TRBV11-1; J gene: TRBJ2-7; CDR3 protein: CASSGTSSYEQYF
V gene: TRBV25-1; J gene: TRBJ2-6; CDR3 protein: CASSLPSGANVLTF
V gene: TRBV11-2; J gene: TRBJ2-7; CDR3 protein: CASSYGQGPREQYF